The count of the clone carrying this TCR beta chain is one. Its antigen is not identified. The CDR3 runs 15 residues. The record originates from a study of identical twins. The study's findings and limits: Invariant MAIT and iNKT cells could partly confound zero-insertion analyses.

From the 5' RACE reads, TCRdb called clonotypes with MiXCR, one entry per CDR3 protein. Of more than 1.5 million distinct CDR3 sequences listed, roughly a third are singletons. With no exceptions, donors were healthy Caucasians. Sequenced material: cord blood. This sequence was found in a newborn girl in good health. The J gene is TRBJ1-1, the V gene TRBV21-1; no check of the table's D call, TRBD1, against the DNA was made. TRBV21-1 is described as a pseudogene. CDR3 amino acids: CASSKDLDRGTEAFF. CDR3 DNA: TGTGCCAGCAGCAAAGATTTGGACAGGGGCACTGAAGCTTTCTTT.